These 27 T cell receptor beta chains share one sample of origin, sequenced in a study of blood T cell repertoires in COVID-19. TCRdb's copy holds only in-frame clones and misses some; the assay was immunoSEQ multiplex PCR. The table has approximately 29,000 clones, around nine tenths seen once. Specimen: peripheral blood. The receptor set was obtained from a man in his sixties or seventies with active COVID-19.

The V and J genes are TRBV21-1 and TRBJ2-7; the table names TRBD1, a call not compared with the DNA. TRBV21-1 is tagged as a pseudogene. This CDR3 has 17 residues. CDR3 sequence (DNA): TGTGCCAGCACATCTCAGAACCCGGGACAGGGGGCTTACGAGCAGTACTTC. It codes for CASTSQNPGQGAYEQYF.

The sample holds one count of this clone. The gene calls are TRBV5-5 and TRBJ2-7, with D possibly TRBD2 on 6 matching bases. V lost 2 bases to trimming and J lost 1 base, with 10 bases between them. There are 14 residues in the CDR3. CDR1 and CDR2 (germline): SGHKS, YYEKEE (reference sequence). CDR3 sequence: CASSFRSGSYEQYF. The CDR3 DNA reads TGTGCCAGCAGCTTCCGTAGCGGTTCCTACGAGCAGTACTTC. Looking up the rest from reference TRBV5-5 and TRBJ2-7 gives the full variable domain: DAGVTQSPTHLIKTRGQQVTLRCSPISGHKSVSWYQQVLGQGPQFIFQYYEKEERGRGNFPDRFSARQFPNYSSELNVNALLLGDSALYLCASSFRSGSYEQYFGPGTRLTVT.

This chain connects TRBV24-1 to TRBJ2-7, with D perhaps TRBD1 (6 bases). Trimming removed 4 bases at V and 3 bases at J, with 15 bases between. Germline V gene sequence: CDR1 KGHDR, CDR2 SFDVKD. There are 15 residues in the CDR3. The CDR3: CATSDSRGSLYEQYF. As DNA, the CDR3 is TGTGCCACCAGTGACTCCAGGGGTTCTCTCTACGAGCAGTACTTC.

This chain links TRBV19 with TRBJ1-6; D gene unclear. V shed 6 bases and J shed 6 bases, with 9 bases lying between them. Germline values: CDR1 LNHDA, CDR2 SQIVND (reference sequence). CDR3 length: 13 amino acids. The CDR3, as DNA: TGTGCCAGTAGCGTTGGCCCTAATTCACCCCTCCACTTT. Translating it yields CASSVGPNSPLHF. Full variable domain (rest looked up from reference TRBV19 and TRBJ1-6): DGGITQSPKYLFRKEGQNVTLSCEQNLNHDAMYWYRQDPGQGLRLIYYSQIVNDFQKGDIAEGYSVSREKKESFPLTVTSAQKNPTAFYLCASSVGPNSPLHFGNGTRLTVT.

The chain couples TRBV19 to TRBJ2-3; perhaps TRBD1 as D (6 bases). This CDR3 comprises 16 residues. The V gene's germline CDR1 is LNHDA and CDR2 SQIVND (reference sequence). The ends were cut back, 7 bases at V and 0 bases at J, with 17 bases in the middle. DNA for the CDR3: TGTGCCAGTAAAAGGTCCTCAGGGGCTAGCACAGATACGCAGTATTTT. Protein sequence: CASKRSSGASTDTQYF.

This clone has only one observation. The CDR3 sequence is CASRPGQGYLRPLAPLHF. The CDR3 region has the DNA TGTGCCAGCAGGCCGGGACAGGGGTATCTCCGGCCCCTGGCACCCCTCCACTTT. The J gene is TRBJ1-6, the V gene TRBV28, with 10 bases fitting TRBD1. The germline CDR1 and CDR2 sequences are MDHEN and SYDVKM. The CDR3 contains 18 residues. J gave up 11 bases and V 6 bases, and 19 bases lay outside the gene matches.

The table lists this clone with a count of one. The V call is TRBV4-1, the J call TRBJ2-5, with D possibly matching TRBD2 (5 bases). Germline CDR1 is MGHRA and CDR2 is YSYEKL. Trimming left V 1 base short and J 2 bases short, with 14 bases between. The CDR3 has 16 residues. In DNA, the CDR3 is TGCGCCAGCAGCCAAGGGGTGGGAGCGGTACAAGAGACCCAGTACTTC. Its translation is CASSQGVGAVQETQYF.

CDR3 residues: CASSLGQNYGYTF. CDR3 DNA sequence: TGCGCCAGCAGCTTGGGTCAGAACTATGGCTACACCTTC. The V gene is TRBV5-1, the J gene TRBJ1-2, with D uncertain. Germline V lookup: CDR1 SGHRS, CDR2 YFSETQ. The CDR3 spans 13 residues. Trimming took off 0 bases at V and 2 bases at J, with 5 bases between the two ends.

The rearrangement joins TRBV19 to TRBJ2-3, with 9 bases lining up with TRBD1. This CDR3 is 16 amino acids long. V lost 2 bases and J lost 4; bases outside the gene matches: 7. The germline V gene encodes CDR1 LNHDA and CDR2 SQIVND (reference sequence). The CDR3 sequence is CASSILGQGFSDTQYF. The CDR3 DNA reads TGTGCCAGTAGTATATTAGGACAGGGGTTCTCAGATACGCAGTATTTT.

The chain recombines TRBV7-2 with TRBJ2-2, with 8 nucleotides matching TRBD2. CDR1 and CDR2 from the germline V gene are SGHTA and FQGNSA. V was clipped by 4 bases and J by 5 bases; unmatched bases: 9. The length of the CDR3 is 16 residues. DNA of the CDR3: TGTGCCAGCAGCTCCATAGCGGGAAAAGGAACCGGGGAGCTGTTTTTT. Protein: CASSSIAGKGTGELFF.

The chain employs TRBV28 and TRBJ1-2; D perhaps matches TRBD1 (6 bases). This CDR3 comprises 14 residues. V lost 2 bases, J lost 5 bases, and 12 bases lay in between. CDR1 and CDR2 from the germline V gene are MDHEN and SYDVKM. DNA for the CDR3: TGTGCCAGCAGTTTAATCGCAGGGGAGTATGGCTACACCTTC. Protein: CASSLIAGEYGYTF.

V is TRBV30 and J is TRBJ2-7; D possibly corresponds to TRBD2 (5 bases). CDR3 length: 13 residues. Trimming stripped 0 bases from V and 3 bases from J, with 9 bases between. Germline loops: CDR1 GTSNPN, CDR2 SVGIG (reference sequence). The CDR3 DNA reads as TGTGCCTGGAGTGTCGAGGGCCGCTACGAGCAGTACTTC. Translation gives CAWSVEGRYEQYF.

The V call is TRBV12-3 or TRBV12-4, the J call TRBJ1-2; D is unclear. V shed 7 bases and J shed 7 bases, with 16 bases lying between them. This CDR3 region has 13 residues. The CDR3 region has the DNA TGTGCCAGCACTTATCAGCGGTCCGGTGGCTACACCTTC. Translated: CASTYQRSGGYTF.

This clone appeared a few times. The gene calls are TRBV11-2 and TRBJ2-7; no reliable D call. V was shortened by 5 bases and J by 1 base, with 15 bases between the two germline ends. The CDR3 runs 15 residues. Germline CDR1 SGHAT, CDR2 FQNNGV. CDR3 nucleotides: TGTGCCAGCAGCCCTAGGAGCCTGGATTCCTACGAGCAGTACTTC. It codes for CASSPRSLDSYEQYF.

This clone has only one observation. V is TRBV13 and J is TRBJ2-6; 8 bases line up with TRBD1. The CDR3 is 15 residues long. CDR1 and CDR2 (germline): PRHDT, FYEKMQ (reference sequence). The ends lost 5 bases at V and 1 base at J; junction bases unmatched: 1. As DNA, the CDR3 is TGTGCCAGCAGCCGGACAGGGTCTGGGGCCAACGTCCTGACTTTC. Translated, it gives CASSRTGSGANVLTF.

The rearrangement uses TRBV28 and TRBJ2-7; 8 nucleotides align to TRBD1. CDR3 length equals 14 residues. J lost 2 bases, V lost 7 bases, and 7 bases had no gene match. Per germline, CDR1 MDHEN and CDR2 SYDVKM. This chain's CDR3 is CASISGQGAYEQYF. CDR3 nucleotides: TGTGCCAGCATTTCCGGACAGGGTGCCTACGAGCAGTACTTC. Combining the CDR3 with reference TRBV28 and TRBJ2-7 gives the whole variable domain DVKVTQSSRYLVKRTGEKVFLECVQDMDHENMFWYRQDPGLGLRLIYFSYDVKMKEKGDIPEGYSVSREKKERFSLILESASTNQTSMYLCASISGQGAYEQYFGPGTRLTVT.

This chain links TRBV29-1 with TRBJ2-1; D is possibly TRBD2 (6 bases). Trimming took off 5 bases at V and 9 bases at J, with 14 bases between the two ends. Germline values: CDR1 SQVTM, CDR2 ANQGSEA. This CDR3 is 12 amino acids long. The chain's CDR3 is CSVSVGGGEQFF. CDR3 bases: TGCAGCGTTTCCGTGGGGGGAGGTGAGCAGTTCTTC.

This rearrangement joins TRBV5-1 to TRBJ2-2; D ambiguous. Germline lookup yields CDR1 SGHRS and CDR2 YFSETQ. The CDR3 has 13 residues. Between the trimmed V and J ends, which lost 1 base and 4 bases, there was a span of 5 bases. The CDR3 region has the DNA TGCGCCAGCAGCTTGACTCTCACCGGGGAGCTGTTTTTT. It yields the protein CASSLTLTGELFF.

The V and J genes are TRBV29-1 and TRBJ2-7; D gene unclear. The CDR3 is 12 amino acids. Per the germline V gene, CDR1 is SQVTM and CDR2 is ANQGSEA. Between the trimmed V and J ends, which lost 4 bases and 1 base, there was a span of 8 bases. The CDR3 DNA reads TGCAGCGTTGCACATCAATCCTACGAGCAGTACTTC. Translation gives CSVAHQSYEQYF.

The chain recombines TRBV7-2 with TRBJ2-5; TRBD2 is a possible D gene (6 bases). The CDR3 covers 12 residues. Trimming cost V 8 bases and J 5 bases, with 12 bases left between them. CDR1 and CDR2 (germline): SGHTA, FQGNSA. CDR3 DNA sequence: TGTGCCAGCGGCGAGACTAGGGAGACCCAGTACTTC. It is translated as CASGETRETQYF.

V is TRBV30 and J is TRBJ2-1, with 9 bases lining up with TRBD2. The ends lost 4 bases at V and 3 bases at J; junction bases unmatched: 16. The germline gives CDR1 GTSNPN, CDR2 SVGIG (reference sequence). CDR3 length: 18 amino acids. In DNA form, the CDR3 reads TGTGCCTGGACCAAAAGGGGAGGGCGACTAGCGGACTACAATGAGCAGTTCTTC. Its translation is CAWTKRGGRLADYNEQFF.

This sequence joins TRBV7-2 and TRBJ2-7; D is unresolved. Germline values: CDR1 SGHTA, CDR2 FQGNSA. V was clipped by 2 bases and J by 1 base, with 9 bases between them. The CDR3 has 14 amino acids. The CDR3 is CASSLRAESYEQYF. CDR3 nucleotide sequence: TGTGCCAGCAGCTTACGTGCGGAATCCTACGAGCAGTACTTC.

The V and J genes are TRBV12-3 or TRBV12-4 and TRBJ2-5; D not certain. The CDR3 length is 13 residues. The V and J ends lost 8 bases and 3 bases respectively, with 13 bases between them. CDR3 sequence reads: CASSWAQKETQYF. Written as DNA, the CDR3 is TGTGCCAGCTCCTGGGCCCAAAAAGAGACCCAGTACTTC.

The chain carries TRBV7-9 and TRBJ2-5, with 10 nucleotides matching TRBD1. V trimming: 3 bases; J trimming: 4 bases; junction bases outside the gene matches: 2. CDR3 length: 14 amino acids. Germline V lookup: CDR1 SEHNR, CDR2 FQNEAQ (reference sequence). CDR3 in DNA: TGTGCCAGCAGCTTGGGACAGGGGTTAGAGACCCAGTACTTC. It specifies CASSLGQGLETQYF.

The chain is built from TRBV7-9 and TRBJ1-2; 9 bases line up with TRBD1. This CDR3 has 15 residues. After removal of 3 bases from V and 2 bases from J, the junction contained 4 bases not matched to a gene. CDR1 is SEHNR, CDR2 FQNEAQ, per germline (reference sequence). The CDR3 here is CASSLGTGGNYGYTF. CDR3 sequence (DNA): TGTGCCAGCAGCTTGGGTACAGGGGGCAACTATGGCTACACCTTC.

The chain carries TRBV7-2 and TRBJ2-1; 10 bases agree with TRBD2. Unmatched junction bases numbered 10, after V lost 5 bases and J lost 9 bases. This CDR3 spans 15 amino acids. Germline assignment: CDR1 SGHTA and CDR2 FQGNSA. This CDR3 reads CASSPSSGGPSEQFF. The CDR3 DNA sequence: TGTGCCAGCAGCCCCTCTAGCGGGGGCCCCAGTGAGCAGTTCTTC.

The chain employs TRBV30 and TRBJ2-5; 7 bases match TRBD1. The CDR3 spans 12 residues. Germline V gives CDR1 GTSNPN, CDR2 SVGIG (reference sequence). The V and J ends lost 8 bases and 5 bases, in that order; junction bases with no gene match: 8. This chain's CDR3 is CAGEGGGETQYF. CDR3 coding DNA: TGTGCCGGGGAAGGGGGCGGGGAGACCCAGTACTTC. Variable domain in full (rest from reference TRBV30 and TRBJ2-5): SQTIHQWPATLVQPVGSPLSLECTVEGTSNPNLYWYRQAAGRGLQLLFYSVGIGQISSEVPQNLSASRPQDRQFILSSKKLLLSDSGFYLCAGEGGGETQYFGPGTRLLVL.